This passage covers 23 T cell receptor beta chains from one sample sequenced in a study of CD4 T cells in relation to SARS-CoV-2 and coronaviruses (dated by TCRdb to 2020 to 2023). Their cognate antigens are unknown. CD4+ T cells from unexposed donors were collected before the COVID-19 pandemic (2011-2018). The EasySep CD4+ T cell isolation kit was used to isolate CD4+ T cells once the cultures had run for about 11 days. The method behind the library was the immunoSEQ multiplex PCR assay. In TCRdb, the immuneACCESS table is reduced to in-frame sequences with V and J assigned. These tables do not hold every clone; where another copy was compared, an unresolved V gene accounts for under half, and the others remain unexplained. Here the sample has approximately 26,000 clones; about two thirds occur a single time. Roughly a fifth of the sample rests with the top ten. Sequenced sample: CD4+ T cells from PBMCs, cultured in vitro. The receptor source for this set is a human donor in good health.

This chain connects TRBV13 to TRBJ2-7, with TRBD1 as a possible D gene (6 bases). CDR3 length equals 11 residues. V was clipped by 5 bases and J by 4 bases, with 6 bases between them. Germline V gene sequence: CDR1 PRHDT, CDR2 FYEKMQ (reference sequence). CDR3 loop: CASSGQYEQYF. The CDR3 bases are TGTGCCAGCAGCGGACAGTACGAGCAGTACTTC. The full variable domain, in which reference TRBV13 and TRBJ2-7 provide the parts outside the CDR3, is AAGVIQSPRHLIKEKRETATLKCYPIPRHDTVYWYQQGPGQDPQFLISFYEKMQSDKGSIPDRFSAQQFSDYHSELNMSSLELGDSALYFCASSGQYEQYFGPGTRLTVT.

The chain combines TRBV7-9 with TRBJ1-1; tentative D call: TRBD1 (5 bases). The germline V and J ends were trimmed by 3 bases and 4 bases, with 12 bases remaining between them. The CDR3 covers 14 residues. Germline CDR1 is SEHNR and CDR2 is FQNEAQ (reference sequence). This chain's CDR3 is CASSFSVGGTEAFF. The CDR3 nucleotides read TGTGCCAGCAGCTTTTCTGTGGGGGGCACTGAAGCTTTCTTT.

The chain uses TRBV4-2 and TRBJ1-1; D might be TRBD1 (5 bases). The CDR3 is made up of 16 amino acids. The V and J ends lost 4 bases and 1 base respectively, with 16 bases between them. Germline CDR1 is LGHNA and CDR2 is YNFKEQ. CDR3 protein: CASSPGGAGWNTEAFF. In DNA, the CDR3 is TGTGCCAGCAGCCCGGGAGGGGCAGGGTGGAACACTGAAGCTTTCTTT.

The rearrangement links TRBV10-2 to TRBJ2-7, with 15 positions matching TRBD2. The germline gives CDR1 WSHSY, CDR2 SAAADI. V lost 7 bases to trimming and J lost 3 bases; unmatched junction nucleotides: 13. The CDR3 length is 18 residues. CDR3 nucleotides: TGCGCCAGCACCCATCCGGGACTAGCGGGAGGCTTCAACTACGAGCAGTACTTC. Its protein product is CASTHPGLAGGFNYEQYF.

The gene calls are TRBV4-1 and TRBJ1-4, with 7 bases fitting TRBD1. With 1 base clipped from V and 5 bases from J, the junction kept 4 bases outside the gene matches. This CDR3 has 15 residues. The V gene's germline CDR1 is MGHRA and CDR2 YSYEKL. The CDR3 DNA sequence: TGCGCCAGCAGCCAAGGTCAGGGGGGGAATGAAAAACTGTTTTTT. The encoded protein is CASSQGQGGNEKLFF.

V usage is TRBV6-2 or TRBV6-3 and J usage is TRBJ2-3; D uncertain. Trimming cost V 4 bases and J 10 bases, with 12 bases left between them. The CDR3 is 12 amino acids. Germline V CDR1 and CDR2: MNHEY, SVGEGT. This CDR3 reads CASSSSTVAQYF. The CDR3 region has the DNA TGTGCCAGCAGTTCGTCTACGGTAGCGCAGTATTTT.

The chain links TRBV9 to TRBJ2-7; the match to TRBD1 covers 8 bases. The ends lost 3 bases at V and 2 bases at J; junction bases unmatched: 7. CDR3 length equals 15 residues. The germline V gene encodes CDR1 SGDLS and CDR2 YYNGEE. The CDR3 sequence is CASSARTGSPYEQYF. The CDR3 DNA sequence: TGTGCCAGCAGCGCCCGGACAGGGAGCCCCTACGAGCAGTACTTC.

The rearrangement links TRBV11-2 to TRBJ2-7; no firm D call. The CDR3 length is 12 residues. Germline CDR1 is SGHAT and CDR2 is FQNNGV. V was cut by 4 bases and J by 3 bases, with 7 bases left in between. CDR3 amino acids: CASSSQIYEQYF. The CDR3, as DNA: TGTGCCAGCAGCTCCCAAATCTACGAGCAGTACTTC.

The chain recombines TRBV6-5 with TRBJ2-6; D uncertain. V lost 0 bases, J lost 2 bases, and 5 bases lay in between. Germline V CDR1 and CDR2: MNHEY, SVGAGI. This CDR3 comprises 15 residues. CDR3 coding DNA: TGTGCCAGCAGTTACTCACTCACTGGGGCCAACGTCCTGACTTTC. Protein sequence: CASSYSLTGANVLTF.

The chain employs TRBV5-1 and TRBJ2-1; TRBD1 matches 7 bases. J lost 9 bases, V lost 0 bases, and 6 bases had no gene match. Germline CDR1 reads SGHRS; CDR2 reads YFSETQ. This CDR3 has 14 residues. The CDR3 nucleotides are TGCGCCAGCAGCTTGGACACAGGGGTAGGTGAGCAGTTCTTC. Translation gives CASSLDTGVGEQFF.

This chain uses TRBV5-5 with TRBJ1-5; the D is unclear. Looked up from germline, CDR1 is SGHKS and CDR2 is YYEKEE (reference sequence). The CDR3 is made up of 12 amino acids. V was shortened by 4 bases and J by 7 bases, with 9 bases between the two germline ends. The CDR3 DNA reads TGTGCCAGCAGCCTACTCGGGCAGCCCCAGCATTTT. It translates to CASSLLGQPQHF.

The chain carries TRBV5-8 and TRBJ2-1; D call uncertain. From germline, CDR1 is SGHTS and CDR2 YDEGEE. The CDR3 sequence is 12 residues long. The CDR3: CATRRIRNEQFF. CDR3 nucleotides: TGTGCAACGCGGCGAATCCGGAATGAGCAGTTCTTC.

This clone was observed a few times. The chain carries TRBV5-1 and TRBJ2-3; 10 bases map to TRBD2. Germline V gives CDR1 SGHRS, CDR2 YFSETQ. This CDR3 contains 14 residues. V gave up 0 bases and J gave up 5 bases; unmatched junction bases: 0. CDR3: CASSLGLAGDTQYF. CDR3 in DNA: TGCGCCAGCAGCTTGGGACTAGCGGGAGATACGCAGTATTTT. Together with reference TRBV5-1 and TRBJ2-3, the CDR3 gives the full variable domain: KAGVTQTPRYLIKTRGQQVTLSCSPISGHRSVSWYQQTPGQGLQFLFEYFSETQRNKGNFPGRFSGRQFSNSRSEMNVSTLELGDSALYLCASSLGLAGDTQYFGPGTRLTVL.

The V and J genes are TRBV5-8 and TRBJ2-5; D possibly corresponds to TRBD1 (5 bases). Germline V gene data show CDR1 as SGHTS and CDR2 as YDEGEE. V lost 6 bases to trimming and J lost 5 bases, with 17 bases between them. This CDR3 spans 14 amino acids. DNA of the CDR3: TGTGCCAGCACCCCCCGCAGGGTGGGGGAGACCCAGTACTTC. Translated: CASTPRRVGETQYF.

The gene calls are TRBV6-5 and TRBJ2-3, with 7 bases matching TRBD2. CDR1 is MNHEY, CDR2 SVGAGI, per germline. There are 15 residues in the CDR3. J was trimmed by 1 base and V by 6 bases; bases with no gene match: 7. The CDR3: CASSRPAGGTDTQYF. The CDR3 DNA follows: TGTGCCAGCAGCAGGCCGGCGGGAGGCACAGATACGCAGTATTTT.

The chain has TRBV5-1 and TRBJ2-1, with D perhaps given as TRBD1 or TRBD2 (5 bases each). CDR3 length: 15 amino acids. Deletions cut 3 bases from V and 4 bases from J, with 14 bases between. Germline V lookup: CDR1 SGHRS, CDR2 YFSETQ. CDR3 region: CASSSPGREYNEQFF. The CDR3 region has the DNA TGCGCCAGCAGCTCCCCGGGCAGGGAGTACAATGAGCAGTTCTTC.

The rearrangement links TRBV7-8 to TRBJ2-1, with 7 bases that match TRBD2. The V gene's germline CDR1 is SGHVS and CDR2 FQNEAQ. CDR3 size: 15 residues. Germline trimming cut 5 bases from V and 3 bases from J; bases unmatched to any gene: 7. For the CDR3, the DNA is TGTGCCAGCAGCCCGGACGGGACTAACTACAATGAGCAGTTCTTC. Protein product: CASSPDGTNYNEQFF.

The V and J genes are TRBV11-2 and TRBJ2-6; TRBD1 agrees at 9 bases. The CDR3 covers 16 residues. V trimming: 2 bases; J trimming: 2 bases; junction bases outside the gene matches: 1. The germline V gene has CDR1 SGHAT and CDR2 FQNNGV. The chain's CDR3 is CASSLTGGAGANVLTF. The CDR3 DNA is TGTGCCAGCAGCTTAACAGGGGGCGCTGGGGCCAACGTCCTGACTTTC.

This clone was seen only a few times. This chain connects TRBV2 to TRBJ2-1; 13 bases map to TRBD2. CDR3 size: 16 residues. Germline CDR1 and CDR2: SNHLY and FYNNEI. The V segment lost 7 bases and the J segment 7 bases; nucleotides outside the gene matches: 10. The CDR3 nucleotides read TGTGCCAGCAAACCGGGACTAGCGGGGAAACAGAATGAGCAGTTCTTC. Protein: CASKPGLAGKQNEQFF.

The J gene is TRBJ1-2, the V gene TRBV18; the D gene is possibly TRBD1 (6 bases). Trimming removed 6 bases at V and 5 bases at J, with 22 bases between. Germline V gene sequence: CDR1 KGHSH, CDR2 LQKENI. CDR3 length: 16 residues. Here the CDR3 reads CASSPEAGATRYGYTF. CDR3 nucleotide sequence: TGTGCCAGCTCCCCGGAAGCAGGGGCAACGCGGTATGGCTACACCTTC. The whole variable domain, filled in from reference TRBV18 and TRBJ1-2, reads NAGVMQNPRHLVRRRGQEARLRCSPMKGHSHVYWYRQLPEEGLKFMVYLQKENIIDESGMPKERFSAEFPKEGPSILRIQQVVRGDSAAYFCASSPEAGATRYGYTFGSGTRLTVV.

This clone was seen just once. The chain uses TRBV10-3 and TRBJ1-3; no reliable D call. V gave up 3 bases and J gave up 0 bases, with 9 bases separating them. The CDR3 loop spans 15 amino acids. CDR1 and CDR2 (germline): ENHRY, SYGVKD. The CDR3 bases are TGTGCCATCAGTGACGGCCCGAGCTCTGGAAACACCATATATTTT. Translating gives CAISDGPSSGNTIYF.

The V and J genes are TRBV7-8 and TRBJ1-4, with a tentative D call TRBD1 (5 bases). The CDR3 length is 16 residues. Per germline, CDR1 SGHVS and CDR2 FQNEAQ. The V end was cut by 4 bases, the J end by 0 bases, with 12 bases between. CDR3 region: CASSSGRIATNEKLFF. The CDR3 nucleotides are TGTGCCAGCAGCTCGGGGCGAATTGCAACTAATGAAAAACTGTTTTTT.

The chain carries TRBV11-2 and TRBJ2-7, with 14 bases lining up with TRBD2. CDR1 and CDR2 from the germline V gene are SGHAT and FQNNGV. V dropped 1 base and J dropped 9; count of bases not matched to a gene: 8. The CDR3 runs to 16 residues. Written as DNA, the CDR3 is TGTGCCAGCAGCTTAGTTTTGACTAGCGGGAGGGCCGTGCAGTACTTC. Protein: CASSLVLTSGRAVQYF.